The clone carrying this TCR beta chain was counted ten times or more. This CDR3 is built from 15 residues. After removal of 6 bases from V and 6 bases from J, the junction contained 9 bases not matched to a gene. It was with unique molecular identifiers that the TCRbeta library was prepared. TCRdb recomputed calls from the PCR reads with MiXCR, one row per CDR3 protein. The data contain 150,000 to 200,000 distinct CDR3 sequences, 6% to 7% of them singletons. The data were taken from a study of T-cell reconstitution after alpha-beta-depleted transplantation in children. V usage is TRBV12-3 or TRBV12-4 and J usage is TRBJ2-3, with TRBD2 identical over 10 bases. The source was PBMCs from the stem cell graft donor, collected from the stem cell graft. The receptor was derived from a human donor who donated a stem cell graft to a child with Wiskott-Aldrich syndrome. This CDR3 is CASSLSGGAPDTQYF. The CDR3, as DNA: TGTGCCAGCAGCCTGAGCGGGGGGGCCCCGGATACGCAGTATTTT.